This TCR beta chain was recovered during a study of blood T cell repertoires in COVID-19. Authors' data handling: Amplification of reference gene primers provided the estimated nucleated cell counts. Clones were read by immunoSEQ multiplex PCR, and TCRdb kept only the in-frame ones, dropping some. V, J and clone size are those of that table, while D and trimming were read from the DNA. The repertoire holds approximately 200,000 clones, roughly nine tenths seen once, with roughly 2% in the top ten. In its sample, this clone was seen a few times. This CDR3 contains 15 residues. Losses at the gene ends were 0 bases for V and 4 bases for J; bases not matched to a gene: 1. Germline V lookup: CDR1 SSHAT, CDR2 FNYEAQ (reference sequence).

The origin of this receptor is a woman in her forties or fifties with acute or convalescent COVID-19. Sequenced sample: peripheral blood. V and J are TRBV7-7 and TRBJ2-1, with 9 positions matching TRBD2. CDR3 bases: TGTGCCAGCAGCTTAGCTAGCGGGAGATACAATGAGCAGTTCTTC. Its translation is CASSLASGRYNEQFF. The entire variable domain, with the rest obtained from reference TRBV7-7 and TRBJ2-1, is as follows: GAGVSQSPRYKVTKRGQDVTLRCDPISSHATLYWYQQALGQGPEFLTYFNYEAQPDKSGLPSDRFSAERPEGSISTLTIQRTEQRDSAMYRCASSLASGRYNEQFFGPGTRLTVL.